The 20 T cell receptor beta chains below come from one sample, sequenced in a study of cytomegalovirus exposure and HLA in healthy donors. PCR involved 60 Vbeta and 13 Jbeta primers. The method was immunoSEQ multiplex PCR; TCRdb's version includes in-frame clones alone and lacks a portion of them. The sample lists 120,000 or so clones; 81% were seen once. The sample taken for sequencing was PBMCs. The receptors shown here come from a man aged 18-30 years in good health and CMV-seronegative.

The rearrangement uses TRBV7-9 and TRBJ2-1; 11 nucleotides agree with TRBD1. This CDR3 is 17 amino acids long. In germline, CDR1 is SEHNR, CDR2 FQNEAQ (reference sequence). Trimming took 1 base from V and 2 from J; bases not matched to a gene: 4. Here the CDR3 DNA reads TGTGCCAGCAGCTTAGGAAGGACAGGGGGCGCCTACAATGAGCAGTTCTTC. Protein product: CASSLGRTGGAYNEQFF.

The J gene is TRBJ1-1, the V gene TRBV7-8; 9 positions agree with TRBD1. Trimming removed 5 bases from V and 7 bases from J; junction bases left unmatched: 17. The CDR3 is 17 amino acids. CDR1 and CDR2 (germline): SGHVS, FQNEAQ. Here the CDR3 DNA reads TGTGCCAGCAGCACCCCAAGACAGGGGGGAGATACCGGTGAAGCTTTCTTT. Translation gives CASSTPRQGGDTGEAFF. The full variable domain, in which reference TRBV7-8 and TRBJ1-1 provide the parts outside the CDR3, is GAGVSQSPRYKVAKRGQDVALRCDPISGHVSLFWYQQALGQGPEFLTYFQNEAQLDKSGLPSDRFFAERPEGSVSTLKIQRTQQEDSAVYLCASSTPRQGGDTGEAFFGQGTRLTVV.

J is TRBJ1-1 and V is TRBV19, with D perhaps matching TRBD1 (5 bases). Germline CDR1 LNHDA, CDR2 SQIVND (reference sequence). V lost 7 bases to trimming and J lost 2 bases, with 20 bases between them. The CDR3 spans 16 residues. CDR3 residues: CASNSHPGDGNTEAFF. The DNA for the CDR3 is TGTGCCAGTAATTCACACCCGGGGGATGGCAACACTGAAGCTTTCTTT.

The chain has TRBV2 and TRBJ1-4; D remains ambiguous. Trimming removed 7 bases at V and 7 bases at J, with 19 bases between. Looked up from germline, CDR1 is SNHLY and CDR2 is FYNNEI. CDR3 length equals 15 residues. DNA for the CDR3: TGTGCCAGCACCCTAGTGAGGCCAGTTATTGAAAAACTGTTTTTT. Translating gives CASTLVRPVIEKLFF.

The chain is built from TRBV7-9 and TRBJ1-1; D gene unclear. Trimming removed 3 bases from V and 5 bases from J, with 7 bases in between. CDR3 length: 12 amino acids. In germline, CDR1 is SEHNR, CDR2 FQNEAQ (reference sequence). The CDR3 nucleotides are TGTGCCAGCAGCTTCTCGGGTACTGAAGCTTTCTTT. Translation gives CASSFSGTEAFF.

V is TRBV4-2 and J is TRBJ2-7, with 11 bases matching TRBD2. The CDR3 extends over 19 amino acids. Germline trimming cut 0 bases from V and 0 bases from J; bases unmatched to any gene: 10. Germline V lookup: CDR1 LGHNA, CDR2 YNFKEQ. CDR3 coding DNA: TGTGCCAGCAGCCAAGAGGGTCTAGCGGGGGGCCTTTTCTCCTACGAGCAGTACTTC. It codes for CASSQEGLAGGLFSYEQYF.

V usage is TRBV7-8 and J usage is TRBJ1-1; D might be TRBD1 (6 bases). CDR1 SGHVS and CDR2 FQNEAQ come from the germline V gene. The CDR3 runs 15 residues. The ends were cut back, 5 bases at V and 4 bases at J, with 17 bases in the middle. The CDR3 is CASSPRRGEVTEAFF. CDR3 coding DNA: TGTGCCAGCAGCCCCCGCAGGGGCGAGGTCACTGAAGCTTTCTTT.

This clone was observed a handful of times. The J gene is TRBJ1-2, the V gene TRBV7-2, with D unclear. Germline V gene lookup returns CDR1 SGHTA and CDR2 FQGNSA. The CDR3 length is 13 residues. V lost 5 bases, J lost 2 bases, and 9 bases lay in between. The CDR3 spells CASSPQTNYGYTF. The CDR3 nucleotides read TGTGCCAGCAGCCCACAGACGAACTATGGCTACACCTTC.

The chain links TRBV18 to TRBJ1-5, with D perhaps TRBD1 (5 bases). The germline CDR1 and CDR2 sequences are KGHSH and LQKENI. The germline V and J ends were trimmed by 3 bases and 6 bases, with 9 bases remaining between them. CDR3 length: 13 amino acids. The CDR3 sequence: CASSPGQGQPQHF. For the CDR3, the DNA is TGTGCCAGCTCACCGGGTCAGGGTCAGCCCCAGCATTTT.

The CDR3 DNA is TGTGCCAGCAGCACCGTAGGGGGCGACTATGGCTACACCTTC. It yields the protein CASSTVGGDYGYTF. The V and J genes are TRBV7-2 and TRBJ1-2; 7 bases align to TRBD1. Germline trimming cut 5 bases from V and 3 bases from J; bases unmatched to any gene: 6. Germline CDR1 SGHTA, CDR2 FQGNSA. This CDR3 is 14 amino acids long.

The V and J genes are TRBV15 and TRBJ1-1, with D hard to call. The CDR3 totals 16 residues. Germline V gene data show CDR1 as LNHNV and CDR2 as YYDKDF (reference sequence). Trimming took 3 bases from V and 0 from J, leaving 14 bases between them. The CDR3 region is CATSSWRASLNTEAFF. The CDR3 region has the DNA TGTGCCACCAGCAGCTGGAGAGCTAGTCTGAACACTGAAGCTTTCTTT.

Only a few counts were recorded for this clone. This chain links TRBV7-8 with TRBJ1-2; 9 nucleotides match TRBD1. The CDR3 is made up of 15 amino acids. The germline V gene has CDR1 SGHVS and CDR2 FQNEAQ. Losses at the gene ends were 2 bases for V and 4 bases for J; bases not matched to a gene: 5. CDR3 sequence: CASSLMTGGTYGYTF. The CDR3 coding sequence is TGTGCCAGCAGCTTAATGACAGGGGGGACCTATGGCTACACCTTC. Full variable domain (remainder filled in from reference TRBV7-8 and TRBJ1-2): GAGVSQSPRYKVAKRGQDVALRCDPISGHVSLFWYQQALGQGPEFLTYFQNEAQLDKSGLPSDRFFAERPEGSVSTLKIQRTQQEDSAVYLCASSLMTGGTYGYTFGSGTRLTVV.

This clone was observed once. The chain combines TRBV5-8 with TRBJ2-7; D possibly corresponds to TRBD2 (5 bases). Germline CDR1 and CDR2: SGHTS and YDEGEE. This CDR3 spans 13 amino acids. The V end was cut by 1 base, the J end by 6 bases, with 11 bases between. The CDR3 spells CASSLTGFGEQYF. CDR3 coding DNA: TGTGCCAGCAGCTTGACGGGGTTTGGCGAGCAGTACTTC.

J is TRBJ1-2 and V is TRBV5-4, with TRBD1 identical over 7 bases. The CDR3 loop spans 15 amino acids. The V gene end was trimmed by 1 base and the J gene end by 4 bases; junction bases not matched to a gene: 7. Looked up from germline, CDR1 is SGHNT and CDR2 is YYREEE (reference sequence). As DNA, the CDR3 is TGTGCCAGCAGCTTGAGAGGGGGCGCAGGCTATGGCTACACCTTC. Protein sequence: CASSLRGGAGYGYTF.

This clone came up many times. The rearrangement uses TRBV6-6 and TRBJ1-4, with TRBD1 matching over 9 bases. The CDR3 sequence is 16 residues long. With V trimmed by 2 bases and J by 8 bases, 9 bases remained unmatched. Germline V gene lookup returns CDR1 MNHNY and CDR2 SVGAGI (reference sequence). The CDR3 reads CASSYPPGTGREKLFF. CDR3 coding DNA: TGTGCCAGCAGTTACCCCCCCGGGACAGGGAGAGAAAAACTGTTTTTT.

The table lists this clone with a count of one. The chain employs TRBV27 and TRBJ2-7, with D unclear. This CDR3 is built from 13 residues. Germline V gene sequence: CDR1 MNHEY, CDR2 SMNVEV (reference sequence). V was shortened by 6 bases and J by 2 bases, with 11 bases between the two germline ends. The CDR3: CASSPGSPYEQYF. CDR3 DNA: TGTGCCAGCAGCCCCGGTTCACCCTACGAGCAGTACTTC.

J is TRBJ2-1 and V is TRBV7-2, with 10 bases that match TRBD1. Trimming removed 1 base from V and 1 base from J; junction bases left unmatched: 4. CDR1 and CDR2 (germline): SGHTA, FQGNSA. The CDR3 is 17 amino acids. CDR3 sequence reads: CASSLVRQGASYNEQFF. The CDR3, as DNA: TGTGCCAGCAGCTTAGTCAGACAGGGGGCTTCCTACAATGAGCAGTTCTTC.

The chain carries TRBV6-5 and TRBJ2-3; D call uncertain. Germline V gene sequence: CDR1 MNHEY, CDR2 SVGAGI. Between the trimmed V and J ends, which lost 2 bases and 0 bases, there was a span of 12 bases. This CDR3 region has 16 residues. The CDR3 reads CASSYLTGTSTDTQYF. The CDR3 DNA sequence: TGTGCCAGCAGTTACCTGACTGGAACTAGCACAGATACGCAGTATTTT.

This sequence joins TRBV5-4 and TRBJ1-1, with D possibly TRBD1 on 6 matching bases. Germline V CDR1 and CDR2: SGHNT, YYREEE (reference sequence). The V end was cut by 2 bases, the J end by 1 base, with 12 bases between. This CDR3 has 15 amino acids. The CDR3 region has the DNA TGTGCCAGCAGCTTAAAAACAGGGTCGAACACTGAAGCTTTCTTT. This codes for CASSLKTGSNTEAFF. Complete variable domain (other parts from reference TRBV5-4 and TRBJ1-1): ETGVTQSPTHLIKTRGQQVTLRCSSQSGHNTVSWYQQALGQGPQFIFQYYREEENGRGNFPPRFSGLQFPNYSSELNVNALELDDSALYLCASSLKTGSNTEAFFGQGTRLTVV.

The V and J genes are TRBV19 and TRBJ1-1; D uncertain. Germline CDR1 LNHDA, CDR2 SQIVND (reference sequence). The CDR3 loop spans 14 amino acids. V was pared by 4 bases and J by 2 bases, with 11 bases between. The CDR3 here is CASSTQTPNTEAFF. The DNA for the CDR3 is TGTGCCAGTAGTACCCAGACACCTAACACTGAAGCTTTCTTT. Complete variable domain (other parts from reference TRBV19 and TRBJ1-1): DGGITQSPKYLFRKEGQNVTLSCEQNLNHDAMYWYRQDPGQGLRLIYYSQIVNDFQKGDIAEGYSVSREKKESFPLTVTSAQKNPTAFYLCASSTQTPNTEAFFGQGTRLTVV.